Each of the 2 T cell receptor beta chains below was sequenced from the same sample in a study of early T cells in non-severe SARS-CoV-2 infection. TCRdb reprocessed the 5' RACE reads with MiXCR, giving one entry per CDR3 protein. The table includes 20,000 to 25,000 distinct CDR3 sequences, over 4% detected once. The sequencing input was whole blood. These receptor sequences come from an adult who was a healthcare worker with PCR-confirmed SARS-CoV-2 infection or an uninfected control (not recorded which).

The chain joins TRBV4-3 to TRBJ2-3; D is unresolved. The CDR3 is made up of 14 amino acids. The ends were cut back, 0 bases at V and 6 bases at J, with 10 bases in the middle. CDR1 is LGHNA and CDR2 is YSLEER in the germline V gene. CDR3 residues: CASSQEGNRDTQYF. Here the CDR3 DNA reads TGCGCCAGCAGCCAAGAGGGTAATAGGGATACGCAGTATTTT.

This clonotype is medium-sized within its sample. This sequence joins TRBV9 and TRBJ1-1; 10 bases map to TRBD1. J lost 4 bases, V lost 3 bases, and 0 bases had no gene match. CDR1 SGDLS and CDR2 YYNGEE come from the germline V gene. The CDR3 is 13 amino acids. The CDR3 region is CASSGTGGTEAFF. CDR3 nucleotides: TGTGCCAGCAGCGGGACAGGGGGCACTGAAGCTTTCTTT.